Listed here are 21 T cell receptor beta chains from one sample, sequenced in a study of metastatic and nonmetastatic thyroid tumors. Via MiXCR, TCRdb re-called the PCR reads. The sample consists of about 19,000 clones, approximately 25% of them appearing once. Until they underwent thyroid surgery, no patient had received any treatment. The sample consisted of blood. These receptors were taken from a male donor with papillary thyroid cancer or a benign thyroid nodule (not recorded which). Some clones in this sample may be carry-over from other donors' samples.

In its sample, this clone was seen many times. The chain is built from TRBV11-2 and TRBJ2-5, with D unresolved. Germline V gene sequence: CDR1 SGHAT, CDR2 FQNNGV. V lost 6 bases and J lost 5, with 13 bases in between. The CDR3 is made up of 13 amino acids. This CDR3 reads CASRRLMGETQYF. The DNA of the CDR3 is TGTGCCAGCAGGAGGTTGATGGGGGAGACCCAGTACTTC. The full variable domain, in which reference TRBV11-2 and TRBJ2-5 provide the parts outside the CDR3, is EAGVAQSPRYKIIEKRQSVAFWCNPISGHATLYWYQQILGQGPKLLIQFQNNGVVDDSQLPKDRFSAERLKGVDSTLKIQPAKLEDSAVYLCASRRLMGETQYFGPGTRLLVL.

This clone is termed medium-sized. The J gene is TRBJ2-3, the V gene TRBV28; D could derive from TRBD1 or TRBD2 (7 bases each). CDR3 length: 15 amino acids. Between the trimmed V and J ends, which lost 6 bases and 3 bases, there was a span of 16 bases. Germline V CDR1 and CDR2: MDHEN, SYDVKM. For the CDR3, the DNA is TGTGCCAGCAGCCAACCAGGGGGGGGAACAGATACGCAGTATTTT. The encoded protein is CASSQPGGGTDTQYF.

This clone was recorded at least ten times. This chain uses TRBV11-2 with TRBJ2-5; a possible D gene is TRBD2 (6 bases). This CDR3 comprises 12 residues. Deletions cut 5 bases from V and 7 bases from J, with 11 bases between. Germline assignment: CDR1 SGHAT and CDR2 FQNNGV. CDR3 in DNA: TGTGCCAGCAGCCGCCCCGGGAGGACCCAGTACTTC. It codes for CASSRPGRTQYF. Complete variable domain (other parts from reference TRBV11-2 and TRBJ2-5): EAGVAQSPRYKIIEKRQSVAFWCNPISGHATLYWYQQILGQGPKLLIQFQNNGVVDDSQLPKDRFSAERLKGVDSTLKIQPAKLEDSAVYLCASSRPGRTQYFGPGTRLLVL.

The V call is TRBV20-1, the J call TRBJ2-1; no clear D. V was cut by 0 bases and J by 7 bases, with 10 bases left in between. The CDR3 has 13 residues. CDR1 and CDR2 from the germline V gene are DFQATT and SNEGSKA (reference sequence). CDR3 bases: TGCAGTGCTAGAGATGGGGTAGGGAATGAGCAGTTCTTC. It codes for CSARDGVGNEQFF.

The genes are TRBV28 and TRBJ2-2; TRBD2 might be the D (5 bases). V dropped 7 bases and J dropped 5 bases, with 17 bases sitting between them. CDR1 and CDR2 from the germline V gene are MDHEN and SYDVKM. There are 15 residues in the CDR3. Written as DNA, the CDR3 is TGTGCCAGCACTGCTCACGTGGGAGAAACCGGGGAGCTGTTTTTT. Its protein product is CASTAHVGETGELFF. Variable domain in full (rest from reference TRBV28 and TRBJ2-2): DVKVTQSSRYLVKRTGEKVFLECVQDMDHENMFWYRQDPGLGLRLIYFSYDVKMKEKGDIPEGYSVSREKKERFSLILESASTNQTSMYLCASTAHVGETGELFFGEGSRLTVL.

Sample share makes this clone medium-sized. The CDR3 DNA follows: TGCGCCAGCAGCTTGAACCGGGACAATGAGCAGTTCTTC. Protein: CASSLNRDNEQFF. This sequence joins TRBV5-1 and TRBJ2-1; D is uncertain. The germline CDR1 and CDR2 sequences are SGHRS and YFSETQ. There are 13 residues in the CDR3. With 1 base removed from V and 5 bases from J, the gap between germline ends came to 7 bases. Full variable domain (outside the CDR3, taken from reference TRBV5-1 and TRBJ2-1): KAGVTQTPRYLIKTRGQQVTLSCSPISGHRSVSWYQQTPGQGLQFLFEYFSETQRNKGNFPGRFSGRQFSNSRSEMNVSTLELGDSALYLCASSLNRDNEQFFGPGTRLTVL.

The table lists this clone with a few counts. Given a much more abundant clone one base away, this may be a read error. The chain joins TRBV10-3 to TRBJ1-2; unclear D gene. The germline V gene has CDR1 ENHRY and CDR2 SYGVKD. V was trimmed by 7 bases and J by 2 bases, leaving 5 bases between them. The CDR3 has 11 residues. CDR3 in amino acids: CAIIQNYGYTF. The DNA for the CDR3 is TGTGCCATCATCCAGAACTATGGCTACACCTTC.

This chain uses TRBV7-2 with TRBJ2-7; a weak D match, TRBD1 (6 bases). This CDR3 contains 13 residues. V lost 5 bases and J 1 base, leaving 9 bases between the germline ends. Germline CDR1 reads SGHTA; CDR2 reads FQGNSA. CDR3 DNA sequence: TGTGCCAGCAGCAACGGACAGTCCTACGAGCAGTACTTC. Translating gives CASSNGQSYEQYF.

The sample holds a few counts of this clone. This rearrangement joins TRBV6-1 to TRBJ1-5, with D perhaps matching TRBD1 (6 bases). CDR1 is MNHNS and CDR2 is SASEGT in the germline V gene. Trimming took 8 bases from V and 0 from J, leaving 11 bases between them. CDR3 size: 14 residues. CDR3 sequence: CASLDSHSNQPQHF. DNA of the CDR3: TGTGCCAGCTTGGACAGCCATAGCAATCAGCCCCAGCATTTT.

There are a few counts of this clone. The rearrangement links TRBV6-5 to TRBJ1-2, with TRBD1 matching 8 bases. Germline CDR1 MNHEY, CDR2 SVGAGI. The CDR3 runs 17 residues. V lost 4 bases to trimming and J lost 4 bases; unmatched junction nucleotides: 14. The CDR3 coding sequence is TGTGCCAGCAGTTCGACAGGGGTTGAACGAACTAGCTATGGCTACACCTTC. Translation gives CASSSTGVERTSYGYTF.

The V and J genes are TRBV9 and TRBJ1-3; D ambiguous. Germline loops: CDR1 SGDLS, CDR2 YYNGEE. V dropped 3 bases and J dropped 4 bases, with 5 bases sitting between them. The CDR3 has 12 amino acids. CDR3 nucleotides: TGTGCCAGCAGCGAGACCGGAAACACCATATATTTT. Translation gives CASSETGNTIYF. The full variable domain, its missing parts supplied by reference TRBV9 and TRBJ1-3, is DSGVTQTPKHLITATGQRVTLRCSPRSGDLSVYWYQQSLDQGLQFLIQYYNGEERAKGNILERFSAQQFPDLHSELNLSSLELGDSALYFCASSETGNTIYFGEGSWLTVV.

This chain joins TRBV6-1 and TRBJ2-2; 8 positions match TRBD2. Germline CDR1 MNHNS, CDR2 SASEGT. The CDR3 sequence is 15 residues long. V trimming: 6 bases; J trimming: 4 bases; junction bases outside the gene matches: 7. CDR3 DNA: TGTGCCAGCAGCAATCCGGGACTAGGCACCGGGGAGCTGTTTTTT. The encoded protein is CASSNPGLGTGELFF.

This clone was seen more than once but under ten times. One end of the junction does not line up with germline, which may come from a read error. The rearrangement links TRBV10-3 to TRBJ2-5; D could derive from TRBD1 or TRBD2 (6 bases each). Germline assignment: CDR1 ENHRY and CDR2 SYGVKD. The CDR3 totals 13 residues. CDR3 loop: CAISEGGPDTHYF. The CDR3 DNA is TGTGCCATCAGTGAGGGGGGGCCGGATACCCATTACTTC.

This clone ranks as medium-sized. The V gene is TRBV11-3, the J gene TRBJ2-2; D not certain. The ends were cut back, 4 bases at V and 11 bases at J, with 20 bases in the middle. This CDR3 contains 15 residues. CDR1 SGHNT and CDR2 YENEEA come from the germline V gene. The CDR3 is CASSSRSGPKGELFF. The CDR3 region has the DNA TGTGCCAGCAGCTCGCGCTCCGGGCCAAAAGGAGAGCTGTTTTTT.

The chain carries TRBV6-2 or TRBV6-3 and TRBJ1-5, with 10 bases aligning to TRBD1. The CDR3 has 20 residues. In germline, CDR1 is MNHEY, CDR2 SVGEGT. With V trimmed by 0 bases and J by 2 bases, 13 bases remained unmatched. CDR3 in DNA: TGTGCCAGCAGTTACTCGATGATGACAGGGGGCGTTTTGTGCAATCAGCCCCAGCATTTT. Its protein product is CASSYSMMTGGVLCNQPQHF.

This clone was detected ten times or more. This chain uses TRBV7-6 with TRBJ2-3; 12 nucleotides align to TRBD2. CDR3 length equals 15 residues. CDR1 is SGHVS, CDR2 FNYEAQ, per germline. After removal of 6 bases from V and 6 bases from J, the junction contained 7 bases not matched to a gene. The DNA for the CDR3 is TGTGCCAGCAGTTCGACTAGCGGGGGTTCTGATACGCAGTATTTT. This encodes CASSSTSGGSDTQYF. The full variable domain, in which reference TRBV7-6 and TRBJ2-3 provide the parts outside the CDR3, is GAGVSQSPRYKVTKRGQDVALRCDPISGHVSLYWYRQALGQGPEFLTYFNYEAQQDKSGLPNDRFSAERPEGSISTLTIQRTEQRDSAMYRCASSSTSGGSDTQYFGPGTRLTVL.

There are many counts of this clone. J is TRBJ2-7 and V is TRBV29-1, with 11 bases that match TRBD1. This CDR3 has 15 residues. Germline assignment: CDR1 SQVTM and CDR2 ANQGSEA. V gave up 7 bases and J gave up 2 bases; unmatched junction bases: 10. Here the CDR3 reads CSAINRDRGTYEQYF. Written as DNA, the CDR3 is TGCAGCGCAATAAACCGGGACAGGGGGACCTACGAGCAGTACTTC.

This clone was found a few times. The chain carries TRBV28 and TRBJ1-2; TRBD1 matches at 9 bases. Germline trimming cut 2 bases from V and 4 bases from J; bases unmatched to any gene: 5. The CDR3 length is 15 residues. Germline V lookup: CDR1 MDHEN, CDR2 SYDVKM. The CDR3 DNA is TGTGCCAGCAGTTTACCCTTGGACAGGGGCTATGGCTACACCTTC. Amino acid sequence: CASSLPLDRGYGYTF.

By share of the sample, this clone is medium-sized (0.01 to 0.1%). The V call is TRBV6-5, the J call TRBJ2-7; TRBD1 matches at 8 bases. The CDR3 is 17 residues long. V lost 5 bases to trimming and J lost 2 bases; unmatched junction nucleotides: 14. Germline CDR1 is MNHEY and CDR2 is SVGAGI. CDR3 DNA sequence: TGTGCCAGCAGTACTCGGGCAGGGGGCGCTTTCCCCTACGAGCAGTACTTC. This sequence encodes CASSTRAGGAFPYEQYF.

This clone was counted only a few times. J is TRBJ2-7 and V is TRBV6-1; 8 bases align to TRBD1. The J segment lost 7 bases and the V segment lost 4 bases, leaving 12 bases of the junction unmatched. The germline CDR1 and CDR2 sequences are MNHNS and SASEGT. This CDR3 spans 15 amino acids. The CDR3 bases are TGTGCCAGCAGTGTCTCCGGGACAGGCCAAAGGGAGCAGTACTTC. This translates into CASSVSGTGQREQYF.

Judged by abundance, this clone is medium-sized. The chain has TRBV7-3 and TRBJ2-2; no definite D call. V dropped 6 bases and J dropped 0 bases, with 11 bases sitting between them. CDR3 length: 15 amino acids. Germline lookup yields CDR1 SGHTA and CDR2 FQGTGA. DNA of the CDR3: TGTGCCAGCAGTGTGACTGGATCGAACACCGGGGAGCTGTTTTTT. Protein: CASSVTGSNTGELFF.